This TCR beta chain stems from a study of vaccination effects on CD4 cells after COVID-19. Germline loops: CDR1 SGHTA, CDR2 FQGNSA. This CDR3 region has 13 residues. V was cut by 6 bases and J by 5 bases, with 12 bases left in between. In the case of this clone: No antigen is known for it.

The table came from immunoSEQ multiplex PCR; TCRdb's copy has only in-frame clones and leaves some out. Among roughly 41,000 clones listed, 66% were seen once. Whole-study findings and limits: Healthy vaccinees' vaccine-induced clones included only 1 of 255 that recognized common cold coronaviruses. There was marked clonal contraction among infection- and vaccine-induced clones late after vaccination.

Within the ViraFEST assay, antigen-specific CD4+ T cells underwent expansion with viral peptide pools prior to sequencing. Subsequent to 10 days of culture, CD4+ T cells were isolated. Vaccinated participants had no history of SARS-CoV-2 infection and tested negative for nucleocapsid antibodies. Half the medium was swapped for IL-2 medium on days 3 and 7. The chain employs TRBV7-2 and TRBJ2-3; D is perhaps TRBD2 (5 bases). The sample here was CD4+ T cells from PBMCs cultured with HCoV-OC43 spike peptides, taken before COVID-19 vaccination. The subset: HCoV-OC43 spike overlapping peptide pool stimulation. This TCR was recovered from a human donor who received a COVID-19 vaccine. The CDR3 here is CASSLSGRDTQYF. Written as DNA, the CDR3 is TGTGCCAGCAGTCTTAGTGGGAGAGATACGCAGTATTTT.